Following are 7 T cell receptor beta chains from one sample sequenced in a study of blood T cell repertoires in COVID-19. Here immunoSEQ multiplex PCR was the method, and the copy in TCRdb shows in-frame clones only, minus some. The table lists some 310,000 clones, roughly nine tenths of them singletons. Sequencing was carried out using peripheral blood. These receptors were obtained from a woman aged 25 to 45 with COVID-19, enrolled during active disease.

The CDR3 bases are TGCGCCAGCAGCTTGACGGCAGGGGGTACTGAAGCTTTCTTT. Its translation: CASSLTAGGTEAFF. V gene TRBV5-1 combines with J gene TRBJ1-1; 7 positions match TRBD1. This CDR3 is built from 14 residues. CDR1 SGHRS and CDR2 YFSETQ come from the germline V gene. With V trimmed by 1 base and J by 5 bases, 5 bases remained unmatched.

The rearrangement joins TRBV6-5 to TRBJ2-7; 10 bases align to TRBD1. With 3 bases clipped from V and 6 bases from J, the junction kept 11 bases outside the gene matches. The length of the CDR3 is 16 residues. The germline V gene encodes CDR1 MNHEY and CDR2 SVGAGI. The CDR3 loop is CASSYFRGTGVSEQYF. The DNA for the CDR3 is TGTGCCAGCAGTTATTTCCGGGGGACAGGGGTCTCCGAGCAGTACTTC.

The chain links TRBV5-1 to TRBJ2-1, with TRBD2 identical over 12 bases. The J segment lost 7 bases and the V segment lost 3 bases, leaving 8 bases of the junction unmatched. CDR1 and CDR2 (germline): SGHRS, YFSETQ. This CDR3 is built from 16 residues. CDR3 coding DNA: TGCGCCAGCAGCTACAAGACTAGCGGGAGTTGGAATGAGCAGTTCTTC. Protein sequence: CASSYKTSGSWNEQFF. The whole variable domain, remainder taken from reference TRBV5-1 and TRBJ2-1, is KAGVTQTPRYLIKTRGQQVTLSCSPISGHRSVSWYQQTPGQGLQFLFEYFSETQRNKGNFPGRFSGRQFSNSRSEMNVSTLELGDSALYLCASSYKTSGSWNEQFFGPGTRLTVL.

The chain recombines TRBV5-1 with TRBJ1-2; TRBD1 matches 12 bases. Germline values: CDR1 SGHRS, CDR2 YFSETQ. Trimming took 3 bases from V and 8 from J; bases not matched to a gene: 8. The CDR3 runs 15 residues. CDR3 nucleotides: TGCGCCAGCAGCTGGGGGACAGGGGGCCCAGACGGCTACACCTTC. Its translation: CASSWGTGGPDGYTF.

CDR3 coding DNA: TGCGCCAGCAGCTTGGGGACTAGCGGGGGGCAAGAGACCCAGTACTTC. Encoded protein: CASSLGTSGGQETQYF. The chain carries TRBV5-1 and TRBJ2-5; 14 positions agree with TRBD2. Germline lookup yields CDR1 SGHRS and CDR2 YFSETQ. The CDR3 covers 16 residues. Trimming at V came to 0 bases and at J to 2 bases, leaving 0 bases not matched to a gene.

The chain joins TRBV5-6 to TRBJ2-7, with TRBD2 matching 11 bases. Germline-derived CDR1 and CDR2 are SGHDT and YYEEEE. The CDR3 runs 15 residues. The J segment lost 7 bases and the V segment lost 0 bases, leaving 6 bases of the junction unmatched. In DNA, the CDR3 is TGTGCCAGCAGCTTGGGGCTAGCGGGAGGAAGGGAGCAGTACTTC. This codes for CASSLGLAGGREQYF.

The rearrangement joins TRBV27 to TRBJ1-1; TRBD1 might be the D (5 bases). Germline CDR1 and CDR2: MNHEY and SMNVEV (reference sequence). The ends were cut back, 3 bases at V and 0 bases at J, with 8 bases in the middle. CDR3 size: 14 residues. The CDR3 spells CASSLGHMNTEAFF. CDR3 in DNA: TGTGCCAGCAGTTTGGGGCATATGAACACTGAAGCTTTCTTT.